The 20 T cell receptor beta chains below were found in one sample sequenced in a study of T cell responses to AZD1222 COVID-19 vaccine. The data were produced by immunoSEQ multiplex PCR, yet TCRdb's version contains in-frame clones alone and is incomplete. The table has 150,000 or so clones, 93% seen once. The sequences come from peripheral blood, collected on day 0 of AZD1222 vaccination. The receptors were gathered from an adult in good health.

This chain links TRBV30 with TRBJ1-1; D remains unclear. Trimming removed 2 bases at V and 9 bases at J, with 10 bases between. Germline CDR1 GTSNPN, CDR2 SVGIG (reference sequence). This CDR3 is built from 11 residues. CDR3: CAWSNGVQAFF. CDR3 coding DNA: TGTGCCTGGAGTAATGGGGTTCAAGCTTTCTTT.

CDR3 in DNA: TGCGCCAGCAGCCCCTACGGGGCAAACCTTGGCTCACCCCTCCACTTT. Its translation: CASSPYGANLGSPLHF. This chain joins TRBV5-1 and TRBJ1-6, with D perhaps matching TRBD1 (5 bases). The CDR3 is made up of 16 amino acids. Trimming left V 4 bases short and J 10 bases short, with 21 bases between. Germline assignment: CDR1 SGHRS and CDR2 YFSETQ.

V and J are TRBV12-3 or TRBV12-4 and TRBJ1-2; unclear D gene. The CDR3 totals 12 residues. V was trimmed by 1 base and J by 6 bases, leaving 6 bases between them. The CDR3 region has the DNA TGTGCCAGCAGTTTAGGTCCCCATGGCTACACCTTC. This encodes CASSLGPHGYTF.

The V and J genes are TRBV6-6 and TRBJ1-1; a weak D match, TRBD1 (5 bases). This CDR3 has 13 residues. Looked up from germline, CDR1 is MNHNY and CDR2 is SVGAGI (reference sequence). V shed 7 bases and J shed 4 bases, with 13 bases lying between them. The DNA for the CDR3 is TGTGCCAGCAATACGGGGGGGTCCACTGAAGCTTTCTTT. This codes for CASNTGGSTEAFF.

CDR3 bases: TGCGCCAGCAAAGGGGAAGGCAGGGCCGCCCATAACTTCTATGGCTACACCTTC. Amino acids: CASKGEGRAAHNFYGYTF. The chain couples TRBV5-1 to TRBJ1-2; the D gene is possibly TRBD1 (5 bases). The CDR3 length is 18 residues. Between the trimmed V and J ends, which lost 6 bases and 4 bases, there was a span of 28 bases. Germline V gene lookup returns CDR1 SGHRS and CDR2 YFSETQ.

Details on this clone: The sample carries other DNA sequences with the same CDR3. The chain couples TRBV11-3 to TRBJ2-1, with 11 bases matching TRBD2. Germline lookup yields CDR1 SGHNT and CDR2 YENEEA. Trimming took 3 bases from V and 3 from J; bases not matched to a gene: 1. CDR3 length: 15 residues. The CDR3 nucleotides read TGTGCCAGCAGCTTTCTAGCGGGGGGCTACAATGAGCAGTTCTTC. Its translation is CASSFLAGGYNEQFF.

The chain joins TRBV5-1 to TRBJ2-7, with 11 bases fitting TRBD1. CDR1 is SGHRS and CDR2 is YFSETQ in the germline V gene. This CDR3 comprises 14 residues. Trimming removed 0 bases from V and 7 bases from J; junction bases left unmatched: 3. CDR3 residues: CASSLGTGGMEQYF. The DNA of the CDR3 is TGCGCCAGCAGCTTGGGGACAGGGGGCATGGAGCAGTACTTC.

The CDR3 DNA follows: TGTGCCAGTAAGGGACTAGCGTACAATGAGCAGTTCTTC. Translating it yields CASKGLAYNEQFF. The rearrangement joins TRBV19 to TRBJ2-1; 10 bases are a match to TRBD2. CDR1 and CDR2 (germline): LNHDA, SQIVND (reference sequence). With 7 bases clipped from V and 4 bases from J, the junction kept 1 base outside the gene matches. The CDR3 runs to 13 residues.

This clone was seen only once. The chain employs TRBV28 and TRBJ2-5; D is possibly TRBD1 or TRBD2 (6 bases each). The CDR3 contains 15 residues. The germline V gene has CDR1 MDHEN and CDR2 SYDVKM. V shed 4 bases and J shed 4 bases, with 16 bases lying between them. This CDR3 reads CASSWPGAGIETQYF. CDR3 DNA: TGTGCCAGCAGTTGGCCGGGGGCGGGGATAGAGACCCAGTACTTC. The variable domain in full, with the rest retrieved from reference TRBV28 and TRBJ2-5, is DVKVTQSSRYLVKRTGEKVFLECVQDMDHENMFWYRQDPGLGLRLIYFSYDVKMKEKGDIPEGYSVSREKKERFSLILESASTNQTSMYLCASSWPGAGIETQYFGPGTRLLVL.

This rearrangement joins TRBV27 to TRBJ2-2, with 11 positions matching TRBD2. CDR1 and CDR2 from the germline V gene are MNHEY and SMNVEV (reference sequence). The CDR3 loop spans 16 amino acids. Trimming took 2 bases from V and 7 from J; bases not matched to a gene: 6. Written as DNA, the CDR3 is TGTGCCAGCAGTTTAATAACTAGCGGGGGTAACGGGGAGCTGTTTTTT. Its translation is CASSLITSGGNGELFF.

The rearrangement joins TRBV7-9 to TRBJ2-7; the match to TRBD1 covers 8 bases. V was clipped by 4 bases and J by 6 bases; unmatched bases: 8. Germline V gives CDR1 SEHNR, CDR2 FQNEAQ (reference sequence). This CDR3 region has 14 residues. CDR3 nucleotide sequence: TGTGCCAGCAGCTCCGGACAGGGAAGAAGCGAGCAGTACTTC. It translates to CASSSGQGRSEQYF.

The chain uses TRBV12-3 or TRBV12-4 and TRBJ2-1, with unresolved D. Trimming stripped 7 bases from V and 12 bases from J, with 19 bases between. The CDR3 has 13 residues. The CDR3 DNA reads as TGTGCCAGCACCATTAGGGATCGTATGGTGCAGTTCTTC. Translating gives CASTIRDRMVQFF.

Regarding this clone: Other DNA sequences in this specimen translate into the identical CDR3. The V and J genes are TRBV9 and TRBJ2-1; the D is unclear. The CDR3 spans 13 residues. V lost 0 bases and J 5 bases, leaving 6 bases between the germline ends. Germline V gives CDR1 SGDLS, CDR2 YYNGEE. DNA for the CDR3: TGTGCCAGCAGCGTAGGAGGCAACAATGAGCAGTTCTTC. Its translation: CASSVGGNNEQFF.

This chain connects TRBV28 to TRBJ1-3; no clear D gene. The CDR3 spans 12 residues. Trimming left V 6 bases short and J 8 bases short, with 11 bases between. Germline-derived CDR1 and CDR2 are MDHEN and SYDVKM. The CDR3 DNA sequence: TGTGCCAGCAGCCTCTCCTTTGACACCATATATTTT. This gives the protein CASSLSFDTIYF. Together with reference TRBV28 and TRBJ1-3, the CDR3 gives the full variable domain: DVKVTQSSRYLVKRTGEKVFLECVQDMDHENMFWYRQDPGLGLRLIYFSYDVKMKEKGDIPEGYSVSREKKERFSLILESASTNQTSMYLCASSLSFDTIYFGEGSWLTVV.

The CDR3 DNA is TGTGCCAGCAGTCATTTCCGGCAGGCTAACTATGGCTACACCTTC. Its translation is CASSHFRQANYGYTF. This chain uses TRBV27 with TRBJ1-2; unclear D gene. Trimming took off 5 bases at V and 0 bases at J, with 13 bases between the two ends. The CDR3 consists of 15 residues. Per germline, CDR1 MNHEY and CDR2 SMNVEV (reference sequence).

This chain connects TRBV10-3 to TRBJ2-5, with 7 positions matching TRBD1. Germline-derived CDR1 and CDR2 are ENHRY and SYGVKD. Trimming took 0 bases from V and 5 from J; bases not matched to a gene: 9. The CDR3 runs 16 residues. The CDR3 DNA reads TGTGCCATCAGTGAGTCGAGGAACAGGGGAACGGAGACCCAGTACTTC. This gives the protein CAISESRNRGTETQYF.

The chain recombines TRBV27 with TRBJ2-5; D is ambiguous. The CDR3 contains 13 residues. V shed 3 bases and J shed 7 bases, with 12 bases lying between them. The V gene's germline CDR1 is MNHEY and CDR2 SMNVEV (reference sequence). The CDR3 reads CASSLGYSTTQYF. The CDR3 bases are TGTGCCAGCAGTTTGGGTTATTCCACGACCCAGTACTTC.

The chain links TRBV11-3 to TRBJ1-1; 9 nucleotides agree with TRBD1. The CDR3 totals 14 residues. V lost 4 bases to trimming and J lost 1 base; unmatched junction nucleotides: 1. The germline CDR1 and CDR2 sequences are SGHNT and YENEEA. The CDR3 nucleotides are TGTGCCAGCAGCTCGGGACAGGGGAACACTGAAGCTTTCTTT. As protein: CASSSGQGNTEAFF.

As concerns this clone: A read error may account for a junction end that differs from germline. This chain uses TRBV5-1 with TRBJ1-3, with D hard to call. Germline V gives CDR1 SGHRS, CDR2 YFSETQ. The CDR3 has 14 residues. In DNA form, the CDR3 reads TGCGCCAGCAGCGGTGGGGAGTTTGGAGACACCATATATTTT. This encodes CASSGGEFGDTIYF.

V is TRBV19 and J is TRBJ1-3, with 7 positions matching TRBD1. Trimming cost V 6 bases and J 5 bases; bases outside gene matches: 10. Germline V gene sequence: CDR1 LNHDA, CDR2 SQIVND (reference sequence). The CDR3 spans 15 residues. The CDR3 is CASRKGQLLRNTIYF. As DNA, the CDR3 is TGTGCCAGTAGGAAGGGACAGTTACTAAGAAACACCATATATTTT.